These 21 T cell receptor beta chains were all obtained from the same sample, sequenced in a study of low-dose radiotherapy and immunotherapy resistance in tumors. It was with a constant-region primer and a V-primer adapter that TCRs were amplified over around 20 PCR cycles. TCRdb redid the calling of the reads with MiXCR, one entry per CDR3 protein. Of tens of thousands of distinct CDR3 sequences listed, around 11% are singletons. Time point noted: before trial treatment. The sample here was PBMCs, taken before treatment. The receptors were sampled from a female donor with ovarian cancer.

This clonotype was seen repeatedly, ten times or more. The chain carries TRBV20-1 and TRBJ2-6, with D possibly being TRBD1 (6 bases). Germline assignment: CDR1 DFQATT and CDR2 SNEGSKA (reference sequence). The CDR3 runs to 15 residues. Trimming shortened V by 6 bases and J by 1 base, and 13 bases separated the two germline ends. The CDR3 DNA sequence: TGCAGTGCACGAACAGGGTTTTCTGGGGCCAACGTCCTGACTTTC. Its translation: CSARTGFSGANVLTF.

This clonotype was detected many times. This chain uses TRBV4-1 with TRBJ2-2; D tentatively fits TRBD1 or TRBD2 (5 bases each). Per the germline V gene, CDR1 is MGHRA and CDR2 is YSYEKL. This CDR3 has 14 amino acids. V was pared by 2 bases and J by 3 bases, with 7 bases between. The CDR3 coding sequence is TGCGCCAGCAGCCAACCGGGGCACACCGGGGAGCTGTTTTTT. Translation: CASSQPGHTGELFF.

This clonotype was counted ten times or more. The V gene is TRBV6-2 or TRBV6-3, the J gene TRBJ2-4; possible D gene TRBD2, 7 bases. CDR3 length equals 14 residues. CDR1 and CDR2 (germline): MNHEY, SVGEGT. Trimming took 7 bases from V and 8 from J, leaving 18 bases between them. This CDR3 is CASTRGGFGDIQYF. In DNA form, the CDR3 reads TGTGCCAGCACCCGCGGGGGCTTTGGAGACATTCAGTACTTC.

At least ten counts were recorded for this clonotype. CDR3 sequence: CASTYWRGTGSTGELFF. DNA for the CDR3: TGTGCCAGTACCTATTGGCGGGGGACAGGCTCCACCGGGGAGCTGTTTTTT. The chain couples TRBV19 to TRBJ2-2; the D gene is possibly TRBD1 (8 bases). The length of the CDR3 is 17 residues. V lost 7 bases to trimming and J lost 4 bases, with 22 bases between them. CDR1 and CDR2 (germline): LNHDA, SQIVND (reference sequence).

There are many counts of this clonotype. J is TRBJ1-2 and V is TRBV20-1; 7 positions agree with TRBD1. CDR3 length: 15 residues. V trimming: 0 bases; J trimming: 4 bases; junction bases outside the gene matches: 8. From germline, CDR1 is DFQATT and CDR2 SNEGSKA (reference sequence). In DNA, the CDR3 is TGCAGTGCTAGAGACCCCTCGGGACAGCGCTATGGCTACACCTTC. It yields the protein CSARDPSGQRYGYTF.

This clonotype appeared many times. The chain uses TRBV5-1 and TRBJ2-3; D is undetermined. V was shortened by 5 bases and J by 4 bases, with 5 bases between the two germline ends. CDR1 SGHRS and CDR2 YFSETQ come from the germline V gene. CDR3 length: 11 residues. The CDR3 spells CASSAADTQYF. As DNA, the CDR3 is TGCGCCAGCAGTGCGGCAGATACGCAGTATTTT.

This clonotype occurred many times. The CDR3 nucleotides read TGTGCCAGCAGGGTCCCCAATCAGCCCCAGCATTTT. Protein product: CASRVPNQPQHF. The rearrangement joins TRBV28 to TRBJ1-5, with D hard to call. Germline CDR1 MDHEN, CDR2 SYDVKM. This CDR3 is 12 amino acids long. Trimming took off 6 bases at V and 3 bases at J, with 6 bases between the two ends.

This clonotype has at least ten counts. The chain joins TRBV9 to TRBJ2-2, with D perhaps TRBD1 (5 bases). Trimming removed 2 bases at V and 7 bases at J, with 9 bases between. CDR3 size: 13 residues. The V gene's germline CDR1 is SGDLS and CDR2 YYNGEE. The CDR3 loop is CASSVAGFGELFF. The CDR3 nucleotides read TGTGCCAGCAGCGTCGCAGGGTTCGGGGAGCTGTTTTTT.

This clonotype was detected many times. The genes are TRBV19 and TRBJ1-6, with D maybe TRBD1 (6 bases). Germline V CDR1 and CDR2: LNHDA, SQIVND (reference sequence). This CDR3 has 15 residues. V gave up 0 bases and J gave up 5 bases, with 8 bases separating them. In DNA form, the CDR3 reads TGTGCCAGTAGTATAGAAGCAGGGGATAATTCACCCCTCCACTTT. It encodes CASSIEAGDNSPLHF.

This clonotype was seen many times. The V call is TRBV2, the J call TRBJ2-7; D call uncertain. The CDR3 extends over 13 amino acids. The germline gives CDR1 SNHLY, CDR2 FYNNEI. V was trimmed by 6 bases and J by 4 bases, leaving 13 bases between them. Here the CDR3 reads CASSPPRLYEQYF. CDR3 bases: TGTGCCAGCAGCCCCCCGAGGTTGTACGAGCAGTACTTC.

On this clonotype itself: Relative to the germline gene, one junction end is altered; a read error may explain this. The V gene is TRBV13, the J gene TRBJ2-1, with D uncertain. There are 13 residues in the CDR3. CDR1 and CDR2 (germline): PRHDT, FYEKMQ (reference sequence). DNA of the CDR3: TGTGCCACCAGCAGAGATGTCCACGATGAGCAGTTCTTC. Its translation is CATSRDVHDEQFF. Complete variable domain (other parts from reference TRBV13 and TRBJ2-1): AAGVIQSPRHLIKEKRETATLKCYPIPRHDTVYWYQQGPGQDPQFLISFYEKMQSDKGSIPDRFSAQQFSDYHSELNMSSLELGDSALYFCATSRDVHDEQFFGPGTRLTVL.

Only a few counts were recorded for this clonotype. The chain has TRBV23-1 and TRBJ2-3; 7 bases fit TRBD2. TRBV23-1 carries the ORF label, with uncertain function. The CDR3 length is 19 residues. Trimming at V came to 2 bases and at J to 1 base, leaving 15 bases not matched to a gene. The CDR3 is CASSQTSWAGVRGTDTQYF. For the CDR3, the DNA is TGCGCCAGCAGTCAAACAAGCTGGGCGGGGGTCAGGGGCACAGATACGCAGTATTTT.

This clonotype was seen ten or more times. The chain employs TRBV7-2 and TRBJ2-1; a weak D match, TRBD2 (5 bases). The ends were cut back, 6 bases at V and 0 bases at J, with 15 bases in the middle. Germline assignment: CDR1 SGHTA and CDR2 FQGNSA. The CDR3 length is 16 residues. DNA of the CDR3: TGTGCCAGCAGTTCTTCAGCGGTGAGCTCCTACAATGAGCAGTTCTTC. Residues: CASSSSAVSSYNEQFF.

This clonotype is categorized as medium-sized. The chain combines TRBV5-5 with TRBJ2-5, with D possibly matching TRBD1 (6 bases). The CDR3 sequence is 14 residues long. The V and J ends lost 0 bases and 5 bases respectively, with 11 bases between them. Looked up from germline, CDR1 is SGHKS and CDR2 is YYEKEE (reference sequence). CDR3 protein: CASSLVVGAETQYF. The CDR3 region has the DNA TGTGCCAGCAGCTTGGTGGTGGGGGCCGAGACCCAGTACTTC.

This clonotype was recorded at least ten times. DNA for the CDR3: TGCGCCAGCTGTCTAGCGGGGGGTCCCCGGGAGACCCAGTACTTC. It codes for CASCLAGGPRETQYF. The chain carries TRBV5-1 and TRBJ2-5; TRBD2 matches at 11 bases. There are 15 residues in the CDR3. Germline V gene data show CDR1 as SGHRS and CDR2 as YFSETQ. V shed 7 bases and J 5 bases; nucleotides not matched to a gene: 10.

This clonotype was picked up many times. The chain has TRBV14 and TRBJ2-7; maybe TRBD1 (7 bases). CDR1 is SGHDN, CDR2 FVKESK, per germline. The CDR3 is 14 residues long. The V end was cut by 2 bases, the J end by 4 bases, with 12 bases between. The CDR3 loop reads CASSQSTGRYEQYF. The DNA for the CDR3 is TGTGCCAGCAGCCAATCGACAGGGAGGTACGAGCAGTACTTC.

This clonotype has a count of ten or more. The chain recombines TRBV5-6 with TRBJ1-2, with TRBD1 as a possible D gene (6 bases). The CDR3 is made up of 16 amino acids. V was trimmed by 1 base and J by 4 bases, leaving 17 bases between them. Germline lookup yields CDR1 SGHDT and CDR2 YYEEEE. This CDR3 is CASSLWGDRTPYGYTF. CDR3 nucleotides: TGTGCCAGCAGCTTGTGGGGAGACAGGACACCCTATGGCTACACCTTC.

This clonotype was observed at least ten times. The rearrangement joins TRBV6-2 or TRBV6-3 to TRBJ1-1, with D hard to call. Germline CDR1 MNHEY, CDR2 SVGEGT. The V end lost 4 bases, the J end lost 8 bases, and 14 bases lay between the germline ends. The CDR3 spans 13 residues. As DNA, the CDR3 is TGTGCCAGCAGTTTGGACCGGGTGGGCGAAGCTTTCTTT. Amino acid sequence: CASSLDRVGEAFF.

This clonotype was counted ten times or more. This chain uses TRBV27 with TRBJ2-1; 8 positions agree with TRBD2. V was pared by 4 bases and J by 8 bases, with 7 bases of the junction left unmatched. This CDR3 has 14 amino acids. CDR1 MNHEY and CDR2 SMNVEV come from the germline V gene (reference sequence). The CDR3 DNA sequence: TGTGCCAGCAGTTCAGGGGCGGGAGGCTATGAGCAGTTCTTC. Residues: CASSSGAGGYEQFF.

This clonotype was observed many times. The V call is TRBV25-1, the J call TRBJ2-7, with 8 bases matching TRBD1. This CDR3 contains 12 residues. Per the germline V gene, CDR1 is MGHDK and CDR2 is SYGVNS. The junction had 1 base not matched to a gene; V was cut back by 6 bases and J by 3 bases. The CDR3 DNA reads as TGTGCCAGCAGACAGGGGGTCTACGAGCAGTACTTC. Its translation: CASRQGVYEQYF.

This clonotype showed up many times. The chain joins TRBV6-6 to TRBJ1-1; D gene ambiguous. V was cut by 0 bases and J by 11 bases, with 4 bases left in between. The length of the CDR3 is 10 residues. Germline CDR1 reads MNHNY; CDR2 reads SVGAGI (reference sequence). The CDR3 protein is CASSYSIAFF. The CDR3 DNA reads TGTGCCAGCAGTTACTCGATCGCTTTCTTT.